This record looks at one T cell receptor (beta chain) sequence and its context. From the PCR reads, TCRdb called clonotypes with MiXCR, one entry per CDR3 protein. The table shows some 90,000 distinct CDR3 sequences, with 45% to 50% occurring only once. The sample belongs to a study of CDR3 diversity in severe acne. V trimming: 4 bases; J trimming: 4 bases; junction bases outside the gene matches: 5. The CDR3 consists of 14 residues. Germline V gives CDR1 MGHRA, CDR2 YSYEKL. The sample comprised blood. The TCR was taken from a male donor in good health, serving as a control. The chain uses TRBV4-1 and TRBJ2-7, with 9 bases fitting TRBD1. CDR3 in DNA: TGCGCCAGCAGCCGACCGGGACAGGGTTACGAGCAGTACTTC. It is translated as CASSRPGQGYEQYF.